Each of the 12 T cell receptor beta chains below was sequenced from the same sample in a study of cytomegalovirus exposure and HLA in healthy donors. With 60 Vbeta and 13 Jbeta primers, the PCR was carried out. The table came from immunoSEQ multiplex PCR; TCRdb's copy has only in-frame clones and leaves some out. The sample holds 96,000 or so clones. Sequences were obtained from PBMCs. These receptors were taken from a girl aged 10 to 17 in good health and CMV-seropositive.

For this clone: Other nucleotide sequences in the sample specify the same CDR3. The chain uses TRBV29-1 and TRBJ1-2; 9 bases line up with TRBD1. Trimming took 0 bases from V and 7 from J; bases not matched to a gene: 15. This CDR3 is built from 17 residues. Looked up from germline, CDR1 is SQVTM and CDR2 is ANQGSEA. CDR3 in DNA: TGCAGCGTTGAAGACCGGACAGGGGCCCCCAAGGGGGGTGGCTACACCTTC. Its protein product is CSVEDRTGAPKGGGYTF.

The chain carries TRBV6-1 and TRBJ2-7, with D perhaps TRBD1 (6 bases). Trimming took off 5 bases at V and 2 bases at J, with 13 bases between the two ends. Per the germline V gene, CDR1 is MNHNS and CDR2 is SASEGT. The CDR3 has 14 residues. This CDR3 reads CASSPRDTAYEQYF. The CDR3 coding sequence is TGTGCCAGCAGTCCCCGGGACACCGCCTACGAGCAGTACTTC.

This chain joins TRBV5-1 and TRBJ1-2; 7 bases align to TRBD1. Germline lookup yields CDR1 SGHRS and CDR2 YFSETQ. V lost 5 bases to trimming and J lost 5 bases; unmatched junction nucleotides: 3. The CDR3 is 12 residues long. The CDR3 protein is CASRGDSYGYTF. The CDR3 nucleotides are TGCGCCAGCAGGGGGGACAGTTATGGCTACACCTTC. Full variable domain (rest looked up from reference TRBV5-1 and TRBJ1-2): KAGVTQTPRYLIKTRGQQVTLSCSPISGHRSVSWYQQTPGQGLQFLFEYFSETQRNKGNFPGRFSGRQFSNSRSEMNVSTLELGDSALYLCASRGDSYGYTFGSGTRLTVV.

The V call is TRBV4-3, the J call TRBJ1-2, with 11 bases lining up with TRBD1. CDR1 LGHNA and CDR2 YSLEER come from the germline V gene. The CDR3 is 17 amino acids. The J segment lost 8 bases and the V segment lost 1 base, leaving 12 bases of the junction unmatched. CDR3 protein: CASSQGGTGGVRGGYTF. The CDR3 bases are TGCGCCAGCAGCCAAGGAGGGACAGGGGGAGTTCGGGGGGGCTACACCTTC.

This chain uses TRBV5-1 with TRBJ2-3; D not certain. Trimming shortened V by 3 bases and J by 7 bases, and 21 bases separated the two germline ends. Germline V gene sequence: CDR1 SGHRS, CDR2 YFSETQ. The CDR3 runs to 16 residues. CDR3 nucleotides: TGCGCCAGCAGCTCTAAGATCGGTCACGAGGCAAATACGCAGTATTTT. Translating gives CASSSKIGHEANTQYF.

The chain links TRBV6-5 to TRBJ2-5; D is possibly TRBD1 (6 bases). The CDR3 is 14 amino acids. The V gene lost 4 bases and the J gene lost 3 bases, with 12 bases spanning the gap. Germline lookup yields CDR1 MNHEY and CDR2 SVGAGI. This CDR3 is CASSSRGDKETQYF. The CDR3 DNA reads TGTGCCAGCAGTTCCCGTGGGGACAAAGAGACCCAGTACTTC.

The gene calls are TRBV4-1 and TRBJ2-1; 9 bases match TRBD2. V was pared by 3 bases and J by 4 bases, with 10 bases of the junction left unmatched. Germline V lookup: CDR1 MGHRA, CDR2 YSYEKL. CDR3 length equals 17 residues. The CDR3 loop is CASSQPSLAGRYNEQFF. The DNA for the CDR3 is TGCGCCAGCAGCCAGCCTTCCCTAGCGGGGAGATACAATGAGCAGTTCTTC.

The chain uses TRBV15 and TRBJ2-7, with no clear D. The CDR3 sequence is 13 residues long. Between the trimmed V and J ends, which lost 0 bases and 8 bases, there was a span of 11 bases. Per the germline V gene, CDR1 is LNHNV and CDR2 is YYDKDF (reference sequence). Here the CDR3 reads CATSRDYGEQQYV. The CDR3 coding sequence is TGTGCCACCAGCAGAGATTACGGCGAACAGCAGTACGTC.

This chain connects TRBV19 to TRBJ2-4, with unresolved D. Germline-derived CDR1 and CDR2 are LNHDA and SQIVND (reference sequence). V lost 1 base, J lost 0 bases, and 13 bases lay in between. The CDR3 sequence is 17 residues long. The DNA for the CDR3 is TGTGCCAGTAGTATAGGCCGTATAGAGCTAGCCAAAAACATTCAGTACTTC. Its translation: CASSIGRIELAKNIQYF.

The chain has TRBV5-1 and TRBJ1-1; weak D call: TRBD1 (5 bases). The CDR3 has 15 amino acids. Looked up from germline, CDR1 is SGHRS and CDR2 is YFSETQ. With 4 bases removed from V and 6 bases from J, the gap between germline ends came to 19 bases. The CDR3 reads CASSPDGGGGAEAFF. The CDR3 DNA follows: TGCGCCAGCAGCCCGGACGGTGGGGGAGGGGCTGAAGCTTTCTTT.

The chain employs TRBV5-6 and TRBJ2-7, with TRBD1 matching 7 bases. Germline-derived CDR1 and CDR2 are SGHDT and YYEEEE. The CDR3 covers 14 residues. V was clipped by 2 bases and J by 2 bases; unmatched bases: 4. The CDR3 bases are TGTGCCAGCAGCTTACGGGACAGTGCCTACGAGCAGTACGTC. Residues: CASSLRDSAYEQYV.

The chain employs TRBV7-3 and TRBJ2-2; maybe TRBD1 (6 bases). Germline CDR1 and CDR2: SGHTA and FQGTGA. CDR3 length: 13 residues. V was shortened by 3 bases and J by 7 bases, with 9 bases between the two germline ends. The CDR3 here is CASSFYRDGELFF. DNA for the CDR3: TGTGCCAGCAGCTTTTACAGGGACGGGGAGCTGTTTTTT.